The table lists the clone carrying this T cell receptor beta chain with a count of one. The entry originates in a study of blood T cell repertoires in COVID-19. As for the study in general: Samples representing acute and convalescent COVID-19 were sourced from the United States, Italy and Spain.

The V segment lost 0 bases and the J segment 4 bases; nucleotides outside the gene matches: 7. This CDR3 has 16 residues. The germline gives CDR1 KGHSH, CDR2 LQKENI. Authors' processing steps: By means of reference gene primer amplification, nucleated cell counts were estimated. Libraries were prepared by immunoSEQ multiplex PCR; TCRdb keeps only in-frame clonotypes and omits some of them. V, J and clone size reflect that table, while D and trimming were determined from the DNA. Here the sample spans 190,000 or so clones, around nine tenths being singletons. Sequencing used peripheral blood. This TCR derives from a woman between 18 and 30 years old who had recovered from COVID-19. The V and J genes are TRBV18 and TRBJ2-5; 8 bases line up with TRBD1. This CDR3 reads CASSPPQGAVRETQYF. The DNA for the CDR3 is TGTGCCAGCTCACCACCGCAGGGGGCGGTAAGAGAGACCCAGTACTTC.